Following are 3 T cell receptor beta chains from one sample sequenced in a study of cytomegalovirus exposure and HLA in healthy donors. PCR employed 60 Vbeta and 13 Jbeta primers. Sequencing used immunoSEQ multiplex PCR; TCRdb keeps in-frame clones, though not all of them. The data show about 130,000 clones, approximately 74% seen once. Sequencing was performed on PBMCs. The source of these receptors is a man between 35 and 55 years old in good health and CMV-seropositive.

The chain employs TRBV19 and TRBJ2-5, with D maybe TRBD1 (6 bases). Germline lookup yields CDR1 LNHDA and CDR2 SQIVND (reference sequence). The CDR3 is 14 residues long. Trimming removed 1 base at V and 4 bases at J, with 10 bases between. In nucleotides, the CDR3 is TGTGCCAGTAGTATAGCGGTACAGGGAGAGACCCAGTACTTC. Protein sequence: CASSIAVQGETQYF. The variable domain in full, completed from reference TRBV19 and TRBJ2-5, reads DGGITQSPKYLFRKEGQNVTLSCEQNLNHDAMYWYRQDPGQGLRLIYYSQIVNDFQKGDIAEGYSVSREKKESFPLTVTSAQKNPTAFYLCASSIAVQGETQYFGPGTRLLVL.

The chain has TRBV12-5 and TRBJ1-1, with TRBD1 identical over 8 bases. V was clipped by 0 bases and J by 5 bases; unmatched bases: 8. Germline CDR1 is LGHNT and CDR2 is FRNRAP. The CDR3 consists of 16 residues. The CDR3 DNA sequence: TGTGCTAGTGGTTTGGTACGAACAGGGGGGAGGACTGAAGCTTTCTTT. This encodes CASGLVRTGGRTEAFF.

This clone turned up a few times. This chain uses TRBV7-8 with TRBJ1-1; possible D gene TRBD1, 6 bases. The CDR3 has 15 residues. Germline V gene data show CDR1 as SGHVS and CDR2 as FQNEAQ. The V and J ends lost 5 bases and 1 base respectively, with 14 bases between them. This chain's CDR3 is CASSLRGTENTEAFF. CDR3 nucleotide sequence: TGTGCCAGCAGCCTGAGGGGGACGGAGAACACTGAAGCTTTCTTT.